The 6 T cell receptor beta chains below were found in one sample sequenced in a study of T-cell reconstitution after alpha-beta-depleted transplantation in children. Preparation of the TCRbeta library involved a method that used unique molecular identifiers. TCRdb re-derived calls from the PCR reads in MiXCR, one entry per CDR3 protein. Among about 980,000 distinct CDR3 sequences listed, around 30% were seen once. The input for sequencing was PBMCs, mostly from graft donor cells, taken 360 days after TCRalphabeta/CD19-depleted stem cell transplant. The receptors shown here come from a boy under three years old who had a stem cell transplant for SCID, so the T cells may come from the graft donor.

This clonotype came up a few times. J is TRBJ2-3 and V is TRBV20-1; no definite D call. CDR3 length: 15 amino acids. CDR1 and CDR2 (germline): DFQATT, SNEGSKA (reference sequence). V was shortened by 1 base and J by 5 bases, with 16 bases between the two germline ends. CDR3 nucleotides: TGCAGTGCTAGAGGGTTGTCGAACCTAGGAGATACGCAGTATTTT. Translating it yields CSARGLSNLGDTQYF.

The V and J genes are TRBV20-1 and TRBJ2-7; D could derive from TRBD1 or TRBD2 (5 bases each). CDR1 is DFQATT and CDR2 is SNEGSKA in the germline V gene (reference sequence). The length of the CDR3 is 13 residues. V lost 6 bases and J lost 0, with 12 bases in between. CDR3 amino acids: CSARWGRSYEQYF. The CDR3 region has the DNA TGCAGTGCGCGATGGGGACGCTCCTACGAGCAGTACTTC.

This clonotype turned up a few times. The chain couples TRBV5-1 to TRBJ2-1; D may be TRBD2 (6 bases). Per germline, CDR1 SGHRS and CDR2 YFSETQ. The CDR3 totals 19 residues. The V and J ends lost 5 bases and 2 bases respectively, with 26 bases between them. CDR3 DNA: TGCGCCAGCAGGAGATCGGTGGGAGGCACCAAGGGTCCCTACAATGAGCAGTTCTTC. It encodes CASRRSVGGTKGPYNEQFF.

As for this clonotype: Germline and junction disagree at one end, which may indicate a read error. V and J are TRBV29-1 and TRBJ2-1; D ambiguous. The CDR3 has 10 residues. Germline-derived CDR1 and CDR2 are SQVTM and ANQGSEA. The CDR3, as DNA: TGCAGCGCTGAAGACAATGAGCAGTTCTTC. This translates into CSAEDNEQFF.

J is TRBJ1-2 and V is TRBV7-9; tentatively, D is TRBD1 (5 bases). V was pared by 4 bases and J by 7 bases, with 19 bases between. The germline CDR1 and CDR2 sequences are SEHNR and FQNEAQ (reference sequence). This CDR3 contains 15 residues. In DNA form, the CDR3 reads TGTGCCAGCAGCTCCCAGGACACTGGACTGCGTGGCTACACCTTC. Translation gives CASSSQDTGLRGYTF.

The chain is built from TRBV7-9 and TRBJ2-7, with TRBD1 matching 7 bases. CDR3 size: 14 residues. V was clipped by 5 bases and J by 2 bases; unmatched bases: 6. The germline V gene has CDR1 SEHNR and CDR2 FQNEAQ (reference sequence). CDR3 sequence (DNA): TGTGCCAGCAGCCTACAGGGGTTCCCCTACGAGCAGTACTTC. It yields the protein CASSLQGFPYEQYF.